These T cell receptor beta chains were read from a single sample in a study of blood T cell repertoires in COVID-19. Assay: immunoSEQ multiplex PCR; the TCRdb copy retains only in-frame clones and omits some. The sample holds some 200,000 clones, under 90% seen once. The sample taken for sequencing was peripheral blood. These receptors were obtained from a man at least 80 years old with acute or convalescent COVID-19. The CDR3 runs from the conserved cysteine through the conserved F or W. Fields, in order: CDR3 length, J gene, D gene, V gene, CDR3 DNA, CDR3 protein. The D gene is left open where the match is weak.

length: 11; J: TRBJ2-5; D: .; V: TRBV7-8; DNA: TGTGCCAGCAGCTCGCAAGAGACCCAGTACTTC; CDR3: CASSSQETQYF
length: 12; J: TRBJ1-2; D: TRBD1; V: TRBV29-1; DNA: TGCAGCGGGGGACAGGGACACTATGGCTACACCTTC; CDR3: CSGGQGHYGYTF
length: 14; J: TRBJ1-5; D: .; V: TRBV7-8; DNA: TGTGCCAGCAGCCGCTCCACTCAGGGGTGGCCCCAGCATTTT; CDR3: CASSRSTQGWPQHF
length: 15; J: TRBJ2-3; D: TRBD2; V: TRBV24-1; DNA: TGTGCCACCTTGGCCCGGGGAGCGGGGACAGATACGCAGTATTTT; CDR3: CATLARGAGTDTQYF
length: 14; J: TRBJ1-2; D: TRBD1; V: TRBV7-2; DNA: TGTGCCAGCACCCACCGAGACAGGGGGCCTGGCTACACCTTC; CDR3: CASTHRDRGPGYTF
length: 14; J: TRBJ2-3; D: .; V: TRBV6-5; DNA: TGTGCCAGCAGCCGATTTACTAGCACAGATACGCAGTATTTT; CDR3: CASSRFTSTDTQYF
length: 12; J: TRBJ1-2; D: TRBD1; V: TRBV19; DNA: TGTGCCAGCCGGGACAGGGTGGATGGCTACACCTTC; CDR3: CASRDRVDGYTF
length: 16; J: TRBJ2-1; D: TRBD2; V: TRBV27; DNA: TGTGCCAGCAGTTCCCTAGCGGGAGGGTCCTACAATGAGCAGTTCTTC; CDR3: CASSSLAGGSYNEQFF
length: 13; J: TRBJ2-7; D: TRBD1; V: TRBV19; DNA: TGTGCCAGTAGTGAACAGGGGACCTGGCAGCAGTACTTC; CDR3: CASSEQGTWQQYF
length: 15; J: TRBJ2-2; D: .; V: TRBV6-5; DNA: TGTGCCAGCAGCCAAAACAGGGTTTTCACCGGGGAGCTGTTTTTT; CDR3: CASSQNRVFTGELFF
length: 14; J: TRBJ1-4; D: .; V: TRBV5-1; DNA: TGCGCCAGCAGCTTGATACCGAGTAATGAAAAACTGTTTTTT; CDR3: CASSLIPSNEKLFF
length: 15; J: TRBJ2-7; D: .; V: TRBV7-3; DNA: TGTGCCAGCAGCCCCCCGCACACCGATTCCTACGAGCAGTACTTC; CDR3: CASSPPHTDSYEQYF
length: 18; J: TRBJ1-3; D: .; V: TRBV5-8; DNA: TGTGCCAGCAGCAGCTTGCCACTTGCGGGAGCCTCTGGAAACACCATATATTTT; CDR3: CASSSLPLAGASGNTIYF
length: 14; J: TRBJ2-5; D: TRBD2; V: TRBV15; DNA: TGTGCCACCAGCAGAGGCGGGAGTGAGGAGACCCAGTACTTC; CDR3: CATSRGGSEETQYF
length: 17; J: TRBJ2-6; D: .; V: TRBV27; DNA: TGTGCCAGCACCAAAAGTATCCAGGGGACCGGGGCCAACGTCCTGACTTTC; CDR3: CASTKSIQGTGANVLTF
length: 15; J: TRBJ2-1; D: TRBD2; V: TRBV28; DNA: TGTGCCAGCAGTCCGACTAGCTACCCCCTTAATGAGCAGTTCTTC; CDR3: CASSPTSYPLNEQFF
length: 13; J: TRBJ2-5; D: .; V: TRBV7-9; DNA: TGTGCCAGCAGCTTTTCGGAGGTAGAGACCCAGTACTTC; CDR3: CASSFSEVETQYF
length: 14; J: TRBJ2-5; D: TRBD1; V: TRBV15; DNA: TGTGCCACCAGCAGTCGGGACAGGGGTGAGACCCAGTACTTC; CDR3: CATSSRDRGETQYF
length: 15; J: TRBJ2-1; D: TRBD2; V: TRBV5-1; DNA: TGCGCCAGCAGACCGGGAGGGACTAGCTCACAAGAGCAGTTCTTC; CDR3: CASRPGGTSSQEQFF
length: 13; J: TRBJ1-1; D: .; V: TRBV5-5; DNA: TGTGCCAGCAGCCCAAACACGAACACTGAAGCTTTCTTT; CDR3: CASSPNTNTEAFF
length: 15; J: TRBJ2-3; D: TRBD2; V: TRBV10-2; DNA: TGCGCCAGCAGTGAGGGACTAGCGTACACAGATACGCAGTATTTT; CDR3: CASSEGLAYTDTQYF
length: 14; J: TRBJ2-7; D: TRBD2; V: TRBV28; DNA: TGTGCCAGCAGAGACGGGACTAGCTCCCACGAGCAGTACTTC; CDR3: CASRDGTSSHEQYF
length: 16; J: TRBJ1-1; D: .; V: TRBV18; DNA: TGTGCCAGCTCACCCCGTCGGACAGCCATGAACACTGAAGCTTTCTTT; CDR3: CASSPRRTAMNTEAFF